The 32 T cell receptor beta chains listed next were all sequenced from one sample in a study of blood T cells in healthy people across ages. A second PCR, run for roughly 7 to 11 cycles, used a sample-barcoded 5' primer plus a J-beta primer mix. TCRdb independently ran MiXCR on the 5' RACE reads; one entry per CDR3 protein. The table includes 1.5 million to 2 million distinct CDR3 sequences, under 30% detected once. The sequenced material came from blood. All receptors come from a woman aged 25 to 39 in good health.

The CDR3 region is CASSQGRRGISYEQYF. The CDR3 DNA is TGTGCCAGCAGCCAAGGGCGCAGGGGGATTTCCTACGAGCAGTACTTC. The V call is TRBV3-1, the J call TRBJ2-7; TRBD1 matches 7 bases. V gave up 1 base and J gave up 1 base; unmatched junction bases: 7. The length of the CDR3 is 16 residues. Germline values: CDR1 LGHDT, CDR2 YNNKEL (reference sequence).

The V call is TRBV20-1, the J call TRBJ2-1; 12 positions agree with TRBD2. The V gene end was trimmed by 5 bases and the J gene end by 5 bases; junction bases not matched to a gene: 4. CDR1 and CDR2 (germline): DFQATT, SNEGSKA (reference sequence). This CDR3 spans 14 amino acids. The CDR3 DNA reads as TGCAGTGCTGTAAGACTAGCGGGAGACAATGAGCAGTTCTTC. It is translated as CSAVRLAGDNEQFF.

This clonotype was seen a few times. Written as DNA, the CDR3 is TGCAGTGCTTCAGGGGGGGCACCCGAAGAGACCCAGTACTTC. Translated: CSASGGAPEETQYF. The chain combines TRBV20-1 with TRBJ2-5; TRBD1 or TRBD2 may be the D gene (7 bases each). Trimming took off 5 bases at V and 3 bases at J, with 16 bases between the two ends. Looked up from germline, CDR1 is DFQATT and CDR2 is SNEGSKA (reference sequence). This CDR3 contains 14 residues.

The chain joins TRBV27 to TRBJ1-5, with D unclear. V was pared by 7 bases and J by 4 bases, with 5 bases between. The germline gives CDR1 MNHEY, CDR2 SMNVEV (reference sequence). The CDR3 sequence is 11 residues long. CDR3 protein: CASTLNQPQHF. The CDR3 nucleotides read TGTGCCAGCACCCTGAATCAGCCCCAGCATTTT.

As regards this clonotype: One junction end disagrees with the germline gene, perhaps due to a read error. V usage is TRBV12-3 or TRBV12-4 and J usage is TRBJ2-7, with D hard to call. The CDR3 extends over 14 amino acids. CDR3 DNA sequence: TGTGCCAGCAGCACCCGGAATAGGAACTACAAGCAGTACTTC. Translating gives CASSTRNRNYKQYF.

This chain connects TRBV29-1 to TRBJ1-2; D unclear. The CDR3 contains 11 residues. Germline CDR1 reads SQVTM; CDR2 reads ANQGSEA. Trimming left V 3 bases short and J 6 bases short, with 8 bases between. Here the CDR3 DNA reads TGCAGCGTTGATCTCACTGATGGCTACACCTTC. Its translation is CSVDLTDGYTF.

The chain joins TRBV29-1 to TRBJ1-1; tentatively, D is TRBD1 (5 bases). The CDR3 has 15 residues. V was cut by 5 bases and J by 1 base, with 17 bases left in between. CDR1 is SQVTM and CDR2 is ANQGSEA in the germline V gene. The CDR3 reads CSVFVPGVENTEAFF. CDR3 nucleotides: TGCAGCGTTTTTGTCCCGGGGGTAGAGAACACTGAAGCTTTCTTT.

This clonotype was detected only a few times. The CDR3 sequence is CSAGFGANEKLFF. DNA for the CDR3: TGCAGTGCTGGTTTCGGTGCTAATGAAAAACTGTTTTTT. This chain uses TRBV20-1 with TRBJ1-4; D is unresolved. Looked up from germline, CDR1 is DFQATT and CDR2 is SNEGSKA (reference sequence). V was trimmed by 5 bases and J by 3 bases, leaving 10 bases between them. The CDR3 runs to 13 residues.

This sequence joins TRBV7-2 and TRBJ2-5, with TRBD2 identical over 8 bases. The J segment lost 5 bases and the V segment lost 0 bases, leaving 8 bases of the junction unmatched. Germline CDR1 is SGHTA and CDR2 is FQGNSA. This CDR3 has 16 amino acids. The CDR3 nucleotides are TGTGCCAGCAGCTTAGCGCCCCGGGGGGGAGGGGAGACCCAGTACTTC. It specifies CASSLAPRGGGETQYF.

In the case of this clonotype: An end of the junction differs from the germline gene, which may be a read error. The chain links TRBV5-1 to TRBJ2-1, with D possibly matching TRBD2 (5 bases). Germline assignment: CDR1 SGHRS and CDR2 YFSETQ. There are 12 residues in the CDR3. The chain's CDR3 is CASTPSGSEQFF. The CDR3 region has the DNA TGCGCCAGCACCCCCTCGGGGTCGGAGCAGTTCTTT.

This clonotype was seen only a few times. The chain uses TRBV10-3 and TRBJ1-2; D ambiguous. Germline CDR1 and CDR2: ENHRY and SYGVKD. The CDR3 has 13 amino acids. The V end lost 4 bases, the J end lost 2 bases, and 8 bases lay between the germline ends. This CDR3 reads CAISGIGNYGYTF. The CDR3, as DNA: TGTGCCATCAGTGGTATTGGGAACTATGGCTACACCTTC.

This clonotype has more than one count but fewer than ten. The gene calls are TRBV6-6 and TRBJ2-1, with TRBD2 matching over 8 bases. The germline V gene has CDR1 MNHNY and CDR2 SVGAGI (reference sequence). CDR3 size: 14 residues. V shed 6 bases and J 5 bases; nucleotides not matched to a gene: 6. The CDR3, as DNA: TGTGCCAGCAGCTTTGGGACTAGAAACAATGAGCAGTTCTTC. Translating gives CASSFGTRNNEQFF.

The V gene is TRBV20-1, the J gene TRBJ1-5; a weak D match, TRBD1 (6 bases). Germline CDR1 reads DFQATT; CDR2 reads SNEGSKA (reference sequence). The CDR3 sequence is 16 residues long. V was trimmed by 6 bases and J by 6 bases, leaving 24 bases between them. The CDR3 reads CSAPEGRTDRSQPQHF. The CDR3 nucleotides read TGCAGTGCCCCGGAAGGACGGACAGACCGAAGTCAGCCCCAGCATTTT.

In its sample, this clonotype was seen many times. CDR3 sequence (DNA): TGTGCCAGCAGTTCGACAGGGGTCGAGGCCAAAAACATTCAGTACTTC. Translated: CASSSTGVEAKNIQYF. V and J are TRBV12-3 or TRBV12-4 and TRBJ2-4, with TRBD1 matching 8 bases. J was trimmed by 1 base and V by 4 bases; bases with no gene match: 6. The CDR3 has 16 residues.

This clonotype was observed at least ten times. The CDR3, as DNA: TGCAGCGTTGAAGATTTAACCCCCTACGAGCAGTACTTC. This encodes CSVEDLTPYEQYF. V usage is TRBV29-1 and J usage is TRBJ2-7; no clear D. This CDR3 has 13 residues. In germline, CDR1 is SQVTM, CDR2 ANQGSEA. The V end was cut by 0 bases, the J end by 2 bases, with 8 bases between.

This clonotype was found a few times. The CDR3 DNA sequence: TGTGCCAGCAGTCTCTTCGGCCAGGGGAGGGGCAATGAGCAGTTCTTC. It yields the protein CASSLFGQGRGNEQFF. V usage is TRBV27 and J usage is TRBJ2-1; tentative D call: TRBD2 (7 bases). The CDR3 contains 16 residues. Between the trimmed V and J ends, which lost 5 bases and 6 bases, there was a span of 20 bases. CDR1 and CDR2 from the germline V gene are MNHEY and SMNVEV (reference sequence).

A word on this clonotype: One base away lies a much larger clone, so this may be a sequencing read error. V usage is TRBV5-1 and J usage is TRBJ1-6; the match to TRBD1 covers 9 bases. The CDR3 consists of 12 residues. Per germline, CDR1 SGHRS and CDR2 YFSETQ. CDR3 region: CASRDRVSPLYF. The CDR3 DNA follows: TGCGCCAGCCGGGACAGGGTTTCACCCCTCTACTTT. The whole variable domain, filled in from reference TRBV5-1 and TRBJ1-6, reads KAGVTQTPRYLIKTRGQQVTLSCSPISGHRSVSWYQQTPGQGLQFLFEYFSETQRNKGNFPGRFSGRQFSNSRSEMNVSTLELGDSALYLCASRDRVSPLYFGNGTRLTVT.

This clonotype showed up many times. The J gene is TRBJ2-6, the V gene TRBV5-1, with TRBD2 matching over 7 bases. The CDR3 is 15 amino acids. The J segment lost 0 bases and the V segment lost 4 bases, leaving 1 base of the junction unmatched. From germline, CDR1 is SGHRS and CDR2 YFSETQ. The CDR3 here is CASSREGSGANVLTF. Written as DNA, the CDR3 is TGCGCCAGCAGCAGGGAGGGCTCTGGGGCCAACGTCCTGACTTTC.

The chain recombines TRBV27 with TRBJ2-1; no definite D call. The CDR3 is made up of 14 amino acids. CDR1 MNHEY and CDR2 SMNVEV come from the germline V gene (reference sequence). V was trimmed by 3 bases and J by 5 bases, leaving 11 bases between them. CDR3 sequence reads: CASSFRQRNNEQFF. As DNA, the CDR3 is TGTGCCAGCAGTTTTCGACAACGAAACAATGAGCAGTTCTTC.

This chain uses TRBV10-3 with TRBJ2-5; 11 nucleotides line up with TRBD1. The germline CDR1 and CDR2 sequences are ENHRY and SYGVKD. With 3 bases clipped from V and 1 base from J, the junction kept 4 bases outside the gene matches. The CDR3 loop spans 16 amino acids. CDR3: CAISDTGTGGQETQYF. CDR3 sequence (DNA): TGTGCCATCAGTGATACCGGGACAGGGGGCCAAGAGACCCAGTACTTC.

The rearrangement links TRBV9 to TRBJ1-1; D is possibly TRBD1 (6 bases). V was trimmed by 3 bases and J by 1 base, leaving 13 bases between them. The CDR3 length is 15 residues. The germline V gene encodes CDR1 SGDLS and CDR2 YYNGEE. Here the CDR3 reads CASSAAGAGNTEAFF. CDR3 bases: TGTGCCAGCAGCGCTGCAGGGGCGGGGAACACTGAAGCTTTCTTT.

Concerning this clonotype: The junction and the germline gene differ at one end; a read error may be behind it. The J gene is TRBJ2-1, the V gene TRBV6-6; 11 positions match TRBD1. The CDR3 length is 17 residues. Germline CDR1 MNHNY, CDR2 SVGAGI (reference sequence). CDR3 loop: CAGSYGADRGRVNEQFF. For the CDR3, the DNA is TGTGCCGGCAGTTACGGGGCGGACAGGGGGCGCGTCAATGAGCAGTTCTTC.

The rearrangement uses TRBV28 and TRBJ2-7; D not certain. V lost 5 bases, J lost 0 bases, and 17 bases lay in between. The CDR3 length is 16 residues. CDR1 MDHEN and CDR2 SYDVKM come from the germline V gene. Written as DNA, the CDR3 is TGTGCCAGCAGTCCTCTACCGGGTCGCGACTCCTACGAGCAGTACTTC. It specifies CASSPLPGRDSYEQYF.

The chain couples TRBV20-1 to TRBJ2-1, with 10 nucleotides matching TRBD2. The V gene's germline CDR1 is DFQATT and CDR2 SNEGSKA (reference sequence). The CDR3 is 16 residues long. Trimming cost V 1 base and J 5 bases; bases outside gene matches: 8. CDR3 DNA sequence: TGCAGTGCTAGAGTAGAGCTAGCGGGGGCCGACAATGAGCAGTTCTTC. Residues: CSARVELAGADNEQFF.

The CDR3 is CASRNRLAGGQETQYF. The DNA for the CDR3 is TGTGCCAGCAGAAACAGACTAGCGGGGGGACAAGAGACCCAGTACTTC. V and J are TRBV12-3 or TRBV12-4 and TRBJ2-5; the match to TRBD2 covers 13 bases. V lost 6 bases, J lost 2 bases, and 6 bases stayed unmatched. The CDR3 has 16 residues.

The CDR3 DNA follows: TGCAGTGCTACCTCTGAGGGAAGCGAGTCACCCCTCCACTTT. Its translation is CSATSEGSESPLHF. The chain has TRBV20-1 and TRBJ1-6; D not resolved. V was trimmed by 4 bases and J by 10 bases, leaving 17 bases between them. Germline CDR1 DFQATT, CDR2 SNEGSKA (reference sequence). The CDR3 is 14 residues long.

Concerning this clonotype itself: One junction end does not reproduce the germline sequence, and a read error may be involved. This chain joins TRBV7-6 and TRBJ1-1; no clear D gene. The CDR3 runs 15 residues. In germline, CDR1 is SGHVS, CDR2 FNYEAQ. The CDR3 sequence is CVSSSPAGSNTEAFF. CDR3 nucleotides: TGTGTCAGCAGCTCCCCCGCAGGTTCGAACACTGAAGCTTTCTTT.

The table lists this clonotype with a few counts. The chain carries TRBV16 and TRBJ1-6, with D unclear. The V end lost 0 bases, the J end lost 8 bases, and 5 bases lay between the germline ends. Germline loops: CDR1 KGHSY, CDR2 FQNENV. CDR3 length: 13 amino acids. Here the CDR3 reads CASSQSMDSPLHF. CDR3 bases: TGTGCCAGCAGCCAATCGATGGATTCACCCCTCCACTTT.

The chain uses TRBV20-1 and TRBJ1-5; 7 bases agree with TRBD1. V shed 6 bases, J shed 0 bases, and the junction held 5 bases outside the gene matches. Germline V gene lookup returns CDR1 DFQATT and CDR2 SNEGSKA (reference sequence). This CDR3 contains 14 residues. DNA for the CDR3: TGCAGTGCCATGGGACAGCTTAGCAATCAGCCCCAGCATTTT. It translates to CSAMGQLSNQPQHF.

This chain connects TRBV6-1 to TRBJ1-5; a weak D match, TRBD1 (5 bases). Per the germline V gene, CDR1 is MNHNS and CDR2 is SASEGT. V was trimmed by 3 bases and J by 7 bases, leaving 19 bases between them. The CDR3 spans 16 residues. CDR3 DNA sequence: TGTGCCAGCAGTGAGGGAACAAGGGGCGCGAGGCAGCCCCAGCATTTT. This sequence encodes CASSEGTRGARQPQHF.

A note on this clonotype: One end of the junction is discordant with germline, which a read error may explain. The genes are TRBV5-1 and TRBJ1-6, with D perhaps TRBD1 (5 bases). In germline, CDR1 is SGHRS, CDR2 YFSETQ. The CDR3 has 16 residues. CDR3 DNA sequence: TGCGCCAGCAACTTGACCACAGGCCCCGATAATTCACCCCTCCACTTT. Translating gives CASNLTTGPDNSPLHF.

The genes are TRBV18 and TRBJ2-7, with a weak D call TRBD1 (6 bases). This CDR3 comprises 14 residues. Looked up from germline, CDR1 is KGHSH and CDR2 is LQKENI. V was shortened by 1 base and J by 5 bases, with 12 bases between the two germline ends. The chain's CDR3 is CASSPLGRGDEQYF. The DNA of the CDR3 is TGTGCCAGCTCACCACTCGGCAGGGGAGACGAGCAGTACTTC.